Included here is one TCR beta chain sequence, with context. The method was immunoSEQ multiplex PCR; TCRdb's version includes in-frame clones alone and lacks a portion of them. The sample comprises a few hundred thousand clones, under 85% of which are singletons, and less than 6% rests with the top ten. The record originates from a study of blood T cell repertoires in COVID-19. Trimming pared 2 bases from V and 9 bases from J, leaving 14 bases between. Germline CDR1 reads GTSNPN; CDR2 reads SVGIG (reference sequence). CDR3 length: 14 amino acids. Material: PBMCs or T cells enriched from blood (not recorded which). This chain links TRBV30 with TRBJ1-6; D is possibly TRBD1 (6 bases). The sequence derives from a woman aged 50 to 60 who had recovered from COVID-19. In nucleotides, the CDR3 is TGTGCCTGGAGTAAGGGCGGGGGCGGTTCACCCCTCCACTTT. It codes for CAWSKGGGGSPLHF.